This T cell receptor (beta chain) was obtained from a study of blood T cell repertoires in COVID-19. The CDR3 sequence is 15 residues long. V lost 0 bases to trimming and J lost 4 bases; unmatched junction nucleotides: 5. Germline V CDR1 and CDR2: WNHNN, SYGVQD (reference sequence). Some clones are missing from TCRdb's copy, which holds only in-frame ones; the method was immunoSEQ multiplex PCR. This sample has about 230,000 clones, with 75% to 90% found just once. This receptor was identified in a woman in her seventies with active or convalescent COVID-19. Sequencing used peripheral blood. This chain connects TRBV10-1 to TRBJ2-5, with 7 bases aligning to TRBD1. This CDR3 is CASSESSGGRETQYF. The CDR3 region has the DNA TGCGCCAGCAGTGAGTCGTCAGGGGGAAGAGAGACCCAGTACTTC.